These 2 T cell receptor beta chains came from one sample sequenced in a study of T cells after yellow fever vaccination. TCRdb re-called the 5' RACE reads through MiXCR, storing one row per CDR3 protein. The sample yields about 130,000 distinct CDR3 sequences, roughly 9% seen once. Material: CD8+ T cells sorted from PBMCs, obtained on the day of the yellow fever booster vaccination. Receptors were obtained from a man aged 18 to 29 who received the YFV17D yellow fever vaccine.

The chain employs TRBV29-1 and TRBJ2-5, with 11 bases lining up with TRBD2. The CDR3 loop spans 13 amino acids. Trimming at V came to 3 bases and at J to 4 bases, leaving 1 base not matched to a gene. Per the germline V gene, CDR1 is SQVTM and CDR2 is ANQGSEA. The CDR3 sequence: CSVDGTSGETQYF. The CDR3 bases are TGCAGCGTTGATGGGACTAGCGGAGAGACCCAGTACTTC. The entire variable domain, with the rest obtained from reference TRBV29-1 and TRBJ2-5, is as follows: SAVISQKPSRDICQRGTSLTIQCQVDSQVTMMFWYRQQPGQSLTLIATANQGSEATYESGFVIDKFPISRPNLTFSTLTVSNMSPEDSSIYLCSVDGTSGETQYFGPGTRLLVL.

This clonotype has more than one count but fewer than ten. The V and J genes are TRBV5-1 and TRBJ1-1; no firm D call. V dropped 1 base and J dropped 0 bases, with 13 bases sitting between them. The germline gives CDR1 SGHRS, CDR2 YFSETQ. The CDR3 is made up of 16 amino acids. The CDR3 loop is CASSLKGPGMNTEAFF. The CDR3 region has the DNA TGCGCCAGCAGCTTGAAAGGCCCCGGAATGAACACTGAAGCTTTCTTT.